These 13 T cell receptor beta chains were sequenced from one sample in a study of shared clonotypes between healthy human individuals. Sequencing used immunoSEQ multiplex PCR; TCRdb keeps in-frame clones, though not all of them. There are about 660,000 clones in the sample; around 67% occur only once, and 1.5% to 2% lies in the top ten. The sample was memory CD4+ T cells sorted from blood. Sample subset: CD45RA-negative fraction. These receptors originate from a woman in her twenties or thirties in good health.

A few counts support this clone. CDR3 nucleotide sequence: TGTGCCAGCAGCCAACCGGCCGGGACAGGAGGCCACGAGCAGTACTTC. This encodes CASSQPAGTGGHEQYF. J is TRBJ2-7 and V is TRBV4-2, with 8 nucleotides matching TRBD1. CDR1 is LGHNA, CDR2 YNFKEQ, per germline. This CDR3 has 16 residues. The V gene end was trimmed by 2 bases and the J gene end by 5 bases; junction bases not matched to a gene: 11.

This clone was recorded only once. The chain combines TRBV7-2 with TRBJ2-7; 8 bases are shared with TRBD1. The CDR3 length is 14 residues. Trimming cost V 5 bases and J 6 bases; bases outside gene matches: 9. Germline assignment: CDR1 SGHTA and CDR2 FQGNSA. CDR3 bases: TGTGCCAGCAGCCTAGACAGGGGATCGGTCGAGCAGTACTTC. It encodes CASSLDRGSVEQYF.

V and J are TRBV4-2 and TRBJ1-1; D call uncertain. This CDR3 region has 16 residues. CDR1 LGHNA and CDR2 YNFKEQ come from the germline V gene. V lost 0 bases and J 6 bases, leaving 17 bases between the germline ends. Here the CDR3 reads CASSQEVRANGAEAFF. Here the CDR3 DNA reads TGTGCCAGCAGCCAAGAGGTGCGGGCAAATGGGGCTGAAGCTTTCTTT.

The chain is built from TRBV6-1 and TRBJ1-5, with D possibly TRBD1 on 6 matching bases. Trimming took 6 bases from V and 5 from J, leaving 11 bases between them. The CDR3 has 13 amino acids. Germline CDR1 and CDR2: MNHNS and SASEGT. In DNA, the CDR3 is TGTGCCAGCAGGGCGCAGGGGCATCAGCCCCAGCATTTT. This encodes CASRAQGHQPQHF.

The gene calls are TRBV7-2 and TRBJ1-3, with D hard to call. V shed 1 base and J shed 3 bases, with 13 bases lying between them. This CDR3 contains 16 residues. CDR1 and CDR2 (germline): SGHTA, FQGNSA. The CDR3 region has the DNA TGTGCCAGCAGCTTAGATGCGAGAGCCGGTGGAAACACCATATATTTT. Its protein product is CASSLDARAGGNTIYF.

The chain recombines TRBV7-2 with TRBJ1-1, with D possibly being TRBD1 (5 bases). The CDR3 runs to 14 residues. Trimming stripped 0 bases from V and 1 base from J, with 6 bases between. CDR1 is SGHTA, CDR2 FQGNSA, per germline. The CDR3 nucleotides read TGTGCCAGCAGCTTAGCCAGGGCGAACACTGAAGCTTTCTTT. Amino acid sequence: CASSLARANTEAFF.

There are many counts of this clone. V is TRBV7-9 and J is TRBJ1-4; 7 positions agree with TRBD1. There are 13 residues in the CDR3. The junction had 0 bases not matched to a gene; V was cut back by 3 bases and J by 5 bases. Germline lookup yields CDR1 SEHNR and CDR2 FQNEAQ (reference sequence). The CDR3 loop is CASSLGQNEKLFF. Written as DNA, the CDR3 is TGTGCCAGCAGCTTGGGACAGAATGAAAAACTGTTTTTT.

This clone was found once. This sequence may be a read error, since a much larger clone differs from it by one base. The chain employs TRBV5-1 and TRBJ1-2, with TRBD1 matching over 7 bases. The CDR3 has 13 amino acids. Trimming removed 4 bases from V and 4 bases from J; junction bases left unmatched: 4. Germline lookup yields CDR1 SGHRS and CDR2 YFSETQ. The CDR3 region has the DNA TGCGCCAGCAGCCCGGGACAGTCCTATGGCTACACCTTC. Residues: CASSPGQSYGYTF.

CDR3 sequence reads: CASSPRTSGGADTQYF. CDR3 nucleotides: TGTGCCAGCAGCCCCAGGACTAGCGGAGGGGCTGATACGCAGTATTTT. The chain uses TRBV5-6 and TRBJ2-3; 10 nucleotides match TRBD2. The V segment lost 4 bases and the J segment 6 bases; nucleotides outside the gene matches: 11. The CDR3 loop spans 16 amino acids. Germline V gene data show CDR1 as SGHDT and CDR2 as YYEEEE.

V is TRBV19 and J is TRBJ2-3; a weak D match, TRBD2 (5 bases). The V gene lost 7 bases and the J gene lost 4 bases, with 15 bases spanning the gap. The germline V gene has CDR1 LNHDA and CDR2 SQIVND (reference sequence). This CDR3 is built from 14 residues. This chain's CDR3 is CASKSGSWADTQYF. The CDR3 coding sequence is TGTGCCAGTAAAAGCGGATCCTGGGCAGATACGCAGTATTTT.

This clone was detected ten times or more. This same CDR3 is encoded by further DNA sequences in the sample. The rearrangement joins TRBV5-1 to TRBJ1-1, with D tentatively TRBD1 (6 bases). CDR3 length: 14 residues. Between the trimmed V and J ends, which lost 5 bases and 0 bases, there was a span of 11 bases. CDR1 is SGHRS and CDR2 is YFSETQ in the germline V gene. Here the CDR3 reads CASSTQGMNTEAFF. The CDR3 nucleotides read TGCGCCAGCAGTACACAGGGCATGAACACTGAAGCTTTCTTT.

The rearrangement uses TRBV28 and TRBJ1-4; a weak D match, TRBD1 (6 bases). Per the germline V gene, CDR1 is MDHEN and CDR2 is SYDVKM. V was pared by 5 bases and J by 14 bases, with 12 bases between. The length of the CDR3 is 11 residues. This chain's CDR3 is CASSVTGSLFF. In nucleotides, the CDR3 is TGTGCCAGCAGTGTAACAGGGTCTCTGTTTTTT.

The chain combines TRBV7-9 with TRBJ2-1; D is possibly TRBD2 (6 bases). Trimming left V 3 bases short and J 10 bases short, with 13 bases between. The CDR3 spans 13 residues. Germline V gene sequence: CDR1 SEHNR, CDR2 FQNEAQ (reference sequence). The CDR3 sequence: CASSLGTRGEQFF. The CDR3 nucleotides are TGTGCCAGCAGCTTGGGGACTCGGGGGGAGCAGTTCTTC.